Listed below are T cell receptor beta chains from one sample, sequenced in a study of T cells in narcolepsy. TCRdb's copy holds only in-frame clones and misses some; the assay was immunoSEQ multiplex PCR. The table has 25,000 or so clones, roughly 74% seen once. The material sequenced was CD45RA- memory CD4+ T cells from PBMCs. The receptor set was obtained from a human donor with narcolepsy. Both conserved end residues are trimmed from each CDR3. D genes are given only for firm matches.

ASSLAGLQANEKLF	TRBV5-4	14	TRBJ1-4	NA
ASSLGPTSGASSYEQY	TRBV7-2	16	TRBJ2-7	TRBD2
ASSFLLAGGPSEDTQY	TRBV5-6	16	TRBJ2-3	TRBD2
ASSSGQGGTGELF	TRBV5-1	13	TRBJ2-2	NA
ASSEGGQANQPQH	TRBV10-1	13	TRBJ1-5	TRBD1
ASSLVSGWDNNSPLH	TRBV11-3	15	TRBJ1-6	NA
ASSPQETQY	TRBV6-1	9	TRBJ2-5	NA
ASSLSYGRQETQY	TRBV5-1	13	TRBJ2-5	NA
ASSDGRSNQPQH	TRBV28	12	TRBJ1-5	NA
ASSEGLIYNSPLH	TRBV6-1	13	TRBJ1-6	NA
ASSLVPGNYGYT	TRBV11-2	12	TRBJ1-2	NA
ASSELRGWDYGYT	TRBV25-1	13	TRBJ1-2	NA
ASKDTGELF	TRBV6-5	9	TRBJ2-2	NA
ASSVGRGPYNEQF	TRBV2	13	TRBJ2-1	TRBD1